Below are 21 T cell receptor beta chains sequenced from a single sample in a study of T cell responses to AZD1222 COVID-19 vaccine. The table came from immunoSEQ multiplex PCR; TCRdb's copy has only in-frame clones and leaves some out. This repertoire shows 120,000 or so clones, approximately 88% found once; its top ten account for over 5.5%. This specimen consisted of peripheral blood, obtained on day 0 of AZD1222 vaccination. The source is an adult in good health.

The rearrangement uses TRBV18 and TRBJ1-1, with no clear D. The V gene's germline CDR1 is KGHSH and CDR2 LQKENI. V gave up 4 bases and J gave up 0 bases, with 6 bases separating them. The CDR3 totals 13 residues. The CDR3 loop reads CASSQSLNTEAFF. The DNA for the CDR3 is TGTGCCAGCTCACAGAGTTTGAACACTGAAGCTTTCTTT.

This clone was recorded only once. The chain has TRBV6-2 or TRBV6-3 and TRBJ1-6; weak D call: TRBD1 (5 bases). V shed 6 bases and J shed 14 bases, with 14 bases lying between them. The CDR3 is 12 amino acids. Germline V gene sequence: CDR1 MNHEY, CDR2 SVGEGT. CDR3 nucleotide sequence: TGTGCCAGCAGCGAGGGACGTAGGGCCCTCCACTTT. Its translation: CASSEGRRALHF.

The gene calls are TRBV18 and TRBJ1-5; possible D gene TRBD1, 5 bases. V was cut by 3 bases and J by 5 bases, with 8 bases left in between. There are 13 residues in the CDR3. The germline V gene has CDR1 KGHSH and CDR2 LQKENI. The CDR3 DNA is TGTGCCAGCTCACCGACAGATGATCAGCCCCAGCATTTT. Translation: CASSPTDDQPQHF.

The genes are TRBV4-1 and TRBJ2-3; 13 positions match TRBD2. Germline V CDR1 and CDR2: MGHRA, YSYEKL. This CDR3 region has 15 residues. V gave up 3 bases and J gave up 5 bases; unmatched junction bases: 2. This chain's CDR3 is CASSQTSGGIDTQYF. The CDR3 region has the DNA TGCGCCAGCAGCCAGACTAGCGGGGGGATAGATACGCAGTATTTT.

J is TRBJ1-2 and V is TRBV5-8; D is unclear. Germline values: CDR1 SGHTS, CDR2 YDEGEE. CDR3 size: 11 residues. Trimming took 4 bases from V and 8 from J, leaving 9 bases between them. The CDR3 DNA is TGTGCCAGCAGCCCCAACCAAGGCTACACCTTC. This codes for CASSPNQGYTF.

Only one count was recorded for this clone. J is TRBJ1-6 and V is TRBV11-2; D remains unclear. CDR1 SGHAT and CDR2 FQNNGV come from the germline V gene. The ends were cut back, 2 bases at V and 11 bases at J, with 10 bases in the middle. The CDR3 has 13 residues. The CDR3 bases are TGTGCCAGCAGCTTACTTATACGAGCACCCCTCCACTTT. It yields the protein CASSLLIRAPLHF. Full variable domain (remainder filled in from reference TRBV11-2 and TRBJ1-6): EAGVAQSPRYKIIEKRQSVAFWCNPISGHATLYWYQQILGQGPKLLIQFQNNGVVDDSQLPKDRFSAERLKGVDSTLKIQPAKLEDSAVYLCASSLLIRAPLHFGNGTRLTVT.

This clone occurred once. CDR3 sequence (DNA): TGTGCCAGCAGCGTAGCTCTGGAGAACTATGGCTACACCTTC. Amino acid sequence: CASSVALENYGYTF. V usage is TRBV9 and J usage is TRBJ1-2; no definite D call. The CDR3 is 14 residues long. V gave up 0 bases and J gave up 2 bases, with 8 bases separating them. Germline-derived CDR1 and CDR2 are SGDLS and YYNGEE.

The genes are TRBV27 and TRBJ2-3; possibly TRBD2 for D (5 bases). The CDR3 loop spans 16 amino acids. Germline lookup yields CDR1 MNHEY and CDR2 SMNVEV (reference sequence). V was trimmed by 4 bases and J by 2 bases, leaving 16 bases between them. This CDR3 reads CASSYEGPQLTDTQYF. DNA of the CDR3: TGTGCCAGCAGTTACGAGGGCCCCCAACTCACAGATACGCAGTATTTT.

CDR3 coding DNA: TGTGCCAGCAGCTTGGCGAAGGGACTAGCAAGCGATGAGCAGTTCTTC. Translating gives CASSLAKGLASDEQFF. The rearrangement joins TRBV5-5 to TRBJ2-1, with 9 positions matching TRBD2. The CDR3 is 16 residues long. Germline loops: CDR1 SGHKS, CDR2 YYEKEE (reference sequence). The J segment lost 8 bases and the V segment lost 0 bases, leaving 9 bases of the junction unmatched.

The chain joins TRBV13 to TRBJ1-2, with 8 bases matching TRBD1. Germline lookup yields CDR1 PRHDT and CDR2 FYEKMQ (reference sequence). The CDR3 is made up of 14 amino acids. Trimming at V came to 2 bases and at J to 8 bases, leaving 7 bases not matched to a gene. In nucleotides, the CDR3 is TGTGCCAGCAGCTTATTGGGACAGGCACTCGGCTACACCTTC. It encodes CASSLLGQALGYTF.

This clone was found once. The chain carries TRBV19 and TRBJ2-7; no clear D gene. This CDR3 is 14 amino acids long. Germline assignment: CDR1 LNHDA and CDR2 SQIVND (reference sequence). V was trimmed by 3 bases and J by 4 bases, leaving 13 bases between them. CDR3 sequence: CASSILLNQYEQYF. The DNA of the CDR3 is TGTGCCAGTAGTATTCTCTTAAACCAGTACGAGCAGTACTTC.

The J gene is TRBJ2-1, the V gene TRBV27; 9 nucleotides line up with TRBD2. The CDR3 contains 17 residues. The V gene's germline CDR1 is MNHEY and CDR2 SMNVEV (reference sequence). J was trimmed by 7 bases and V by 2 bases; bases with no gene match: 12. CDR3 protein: CASSLLTSGLGWNEQFF. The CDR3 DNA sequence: TGTGCCAGCAGTTTACTGACTAGCGGCCTCGGCTGGAATGAGCAGTTCTTC.

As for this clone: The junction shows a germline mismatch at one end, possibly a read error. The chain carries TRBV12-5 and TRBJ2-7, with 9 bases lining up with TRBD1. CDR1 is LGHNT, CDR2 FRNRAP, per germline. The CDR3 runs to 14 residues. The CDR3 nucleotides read TGTGCTAGTAGTTTGGGACAGGGCCTATTCGAGCAGTACTTC. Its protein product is CASSLGQGLFEQYF.

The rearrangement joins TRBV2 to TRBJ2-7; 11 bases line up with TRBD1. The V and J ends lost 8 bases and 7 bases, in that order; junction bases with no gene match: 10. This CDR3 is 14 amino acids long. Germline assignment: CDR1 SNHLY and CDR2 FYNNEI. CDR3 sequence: CASGSRTGGEEQYF. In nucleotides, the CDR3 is TGTGCCAGCGGATCTAGGACAGGGGGCGAAGAGCAGTACTTC.

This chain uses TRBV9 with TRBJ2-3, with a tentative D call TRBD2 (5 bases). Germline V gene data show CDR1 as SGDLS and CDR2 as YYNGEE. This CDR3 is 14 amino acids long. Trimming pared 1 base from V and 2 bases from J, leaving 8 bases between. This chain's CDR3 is CASSVSSTTDTQYF. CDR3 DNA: TGTGCCAGCAGCGTATCTAGCACCACAGATACGCAGTATTTT.

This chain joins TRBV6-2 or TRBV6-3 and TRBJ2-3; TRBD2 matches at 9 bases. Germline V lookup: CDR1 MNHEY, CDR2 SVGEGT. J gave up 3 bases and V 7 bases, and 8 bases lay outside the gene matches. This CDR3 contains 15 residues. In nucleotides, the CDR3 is TGTGCCAGCATCCCCGCGGGGGGGATAACAGATACGCAGTATTTT. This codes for CASIPAGGITDTQYF.

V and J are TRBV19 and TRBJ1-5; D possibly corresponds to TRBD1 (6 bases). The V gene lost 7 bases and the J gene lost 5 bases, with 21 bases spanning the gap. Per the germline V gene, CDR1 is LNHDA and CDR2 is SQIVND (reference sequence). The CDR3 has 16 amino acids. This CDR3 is CASMWQGRGLDQPQHF. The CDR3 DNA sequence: TGTGCCAGTATGTGGCAGGGGAGGGGATTGGATCAGCCCCAGCATTTT.

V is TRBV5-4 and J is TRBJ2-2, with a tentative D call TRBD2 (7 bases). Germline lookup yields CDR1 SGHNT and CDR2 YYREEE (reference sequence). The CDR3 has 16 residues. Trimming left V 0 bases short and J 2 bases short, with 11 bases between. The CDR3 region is CASSLVGGLNTGELFF. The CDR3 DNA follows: TGTGCCAGCAGCTTGGTCGGGGGGCTCAACACCGGGGAGCTGTTTTTT.

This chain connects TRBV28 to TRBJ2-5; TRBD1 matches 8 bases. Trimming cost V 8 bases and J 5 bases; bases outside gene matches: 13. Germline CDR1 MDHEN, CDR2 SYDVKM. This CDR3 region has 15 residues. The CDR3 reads CASRSLQGAWETQYF. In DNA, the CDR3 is TGTGCCAGCCGTTCCCTTCAGGGGGCGTGGGAGACCCAGTACTTC. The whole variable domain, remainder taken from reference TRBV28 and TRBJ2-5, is DVKVTQSSRYLVKRTGEKVFLECVQDMDHENMFWYRQDPGLGLRLIYFSYDVKMKEKGDIPEGYSVSREKKERFSLILESASTNQTSMYLCASRSLQGAWETQYFGPGTRLLVL.

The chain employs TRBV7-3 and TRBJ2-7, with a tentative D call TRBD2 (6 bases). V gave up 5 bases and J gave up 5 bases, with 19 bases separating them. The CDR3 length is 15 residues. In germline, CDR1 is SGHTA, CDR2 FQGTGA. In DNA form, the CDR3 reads TGTGCCAGCAGCGTCCGGAGGGCAGGATTCGACGAGCAGTACTTC. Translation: CASSVRRAGFDEQYF.

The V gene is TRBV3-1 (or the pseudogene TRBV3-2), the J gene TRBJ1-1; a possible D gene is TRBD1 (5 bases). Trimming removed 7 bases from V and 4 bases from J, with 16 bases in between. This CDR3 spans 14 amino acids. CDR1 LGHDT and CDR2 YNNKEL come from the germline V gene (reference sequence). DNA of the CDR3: TGTGCCAGCACCCGGACGCTTCAGGGCACTGAAGCTTTCTTT. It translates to CASTRTLQGTEAFF.